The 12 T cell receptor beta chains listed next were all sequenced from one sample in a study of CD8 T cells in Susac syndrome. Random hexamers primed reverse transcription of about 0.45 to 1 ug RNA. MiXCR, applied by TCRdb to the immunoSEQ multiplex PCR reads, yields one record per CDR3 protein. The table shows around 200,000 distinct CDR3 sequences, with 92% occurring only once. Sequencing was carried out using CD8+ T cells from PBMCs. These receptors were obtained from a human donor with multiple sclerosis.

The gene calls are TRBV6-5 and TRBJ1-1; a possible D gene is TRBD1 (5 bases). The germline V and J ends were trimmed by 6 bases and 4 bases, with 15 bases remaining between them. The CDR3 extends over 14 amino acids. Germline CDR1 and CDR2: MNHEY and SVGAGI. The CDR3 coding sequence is TGTGCCAGCAGCGAGGGGCGCCCGGGCACTGAAGCTTTCTTT. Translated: CASSEGRPGTEAFF.

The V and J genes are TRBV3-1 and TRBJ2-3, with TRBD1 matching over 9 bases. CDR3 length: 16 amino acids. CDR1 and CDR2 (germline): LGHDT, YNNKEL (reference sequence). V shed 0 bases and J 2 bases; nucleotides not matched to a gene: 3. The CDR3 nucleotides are TGTGCCAGCAGCCAAGAAGGGACAGGGAACACAGATACGCAGTATTTT. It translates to CASSQEGTGNTDTQYF.

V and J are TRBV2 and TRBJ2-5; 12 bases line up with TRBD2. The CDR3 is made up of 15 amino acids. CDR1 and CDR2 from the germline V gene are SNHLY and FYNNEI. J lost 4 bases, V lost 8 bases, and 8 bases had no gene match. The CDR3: CASCETSGGSETQYF. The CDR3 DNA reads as TGTGCCAGCTGCGAAACTAGCGGGGGGTCAGAGACCCAGTACTTC.

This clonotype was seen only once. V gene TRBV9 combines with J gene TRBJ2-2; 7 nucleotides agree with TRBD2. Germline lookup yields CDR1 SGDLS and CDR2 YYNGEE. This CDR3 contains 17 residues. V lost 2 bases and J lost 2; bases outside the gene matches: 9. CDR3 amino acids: CASSVSLTGGNTGELFF. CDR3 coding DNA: TGTGCCAGCAGCGTTTCCTTGACGGGGGGAAACACCGGGGAGCTGTTTTTT.

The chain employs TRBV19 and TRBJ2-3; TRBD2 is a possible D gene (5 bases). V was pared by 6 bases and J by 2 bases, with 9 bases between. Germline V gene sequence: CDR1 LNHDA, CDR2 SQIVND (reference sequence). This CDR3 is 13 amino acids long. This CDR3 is CASSSGVTDTQYF. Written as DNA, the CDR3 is TGTGCCAGTAGCTCCGGGGTCACAGATACGCAGTATTTT.

CDR3 nucleotides: TGTGCCAGCAGTCCGTCAGTCGTTGGGCGTTACGAGCAGTACTTC. It translates to CASSPSVVGRYEQYF. J is TRBJ2-7 and V is TRBV6-5; no firm D call. Trimming pared 5 bases from V and 4 bases from J, leaving 18 bases between. Germline-derived CDR1 and CDR2 are MNHEY and SVGAGI. This CDR3 has 15 amino acids.

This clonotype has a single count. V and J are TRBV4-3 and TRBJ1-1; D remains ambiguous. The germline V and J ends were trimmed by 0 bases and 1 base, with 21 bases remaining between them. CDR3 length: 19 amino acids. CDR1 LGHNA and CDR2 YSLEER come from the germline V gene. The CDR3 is CASSQDRSARAWENTEAFF. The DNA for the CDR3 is TGCGCCAGCAGCCAAGATAGGAGTGCGCGGGCATGGGAGAACACTGAAGCTTTCTTT.

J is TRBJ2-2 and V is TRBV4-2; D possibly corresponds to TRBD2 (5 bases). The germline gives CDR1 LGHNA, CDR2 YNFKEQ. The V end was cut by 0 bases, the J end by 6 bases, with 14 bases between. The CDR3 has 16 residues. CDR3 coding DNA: TGTGCCAGCAGCCAAGACCTGATTGTTAGCGCCGGGGAGCTGTTTTTT. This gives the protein CASSQDLIVSAGELFF.

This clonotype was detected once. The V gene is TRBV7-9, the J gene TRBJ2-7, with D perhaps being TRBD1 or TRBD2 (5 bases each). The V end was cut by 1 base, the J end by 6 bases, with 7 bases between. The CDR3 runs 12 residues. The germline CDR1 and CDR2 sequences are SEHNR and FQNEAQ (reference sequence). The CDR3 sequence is CASSLGGTEQYF. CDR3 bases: TGTGCCAGCAGCTTAGGGGGGACCGAGCAGTACTTC.

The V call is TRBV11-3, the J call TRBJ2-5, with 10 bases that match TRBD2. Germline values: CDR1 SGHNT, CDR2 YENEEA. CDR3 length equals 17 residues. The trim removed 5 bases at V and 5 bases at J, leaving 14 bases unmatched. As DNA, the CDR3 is TGTGCCAGCAGCCGGGGCGGGGGACTAGCGACTGATGAGACCCAGTACTTC. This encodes CASSRGGGLATDETQYF.

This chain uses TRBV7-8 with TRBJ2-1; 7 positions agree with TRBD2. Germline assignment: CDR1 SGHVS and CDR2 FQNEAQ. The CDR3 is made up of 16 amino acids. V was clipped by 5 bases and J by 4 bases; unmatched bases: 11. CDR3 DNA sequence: TGTGCCAGCAGCCAAACGGGCGGGAGTCTTTACAATGAGCAGTTCTTC. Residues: CASSQTGGSLYNEQFF.

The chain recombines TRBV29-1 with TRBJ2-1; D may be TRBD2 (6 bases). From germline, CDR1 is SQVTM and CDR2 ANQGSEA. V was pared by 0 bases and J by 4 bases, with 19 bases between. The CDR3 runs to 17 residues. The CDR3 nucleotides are TGCAGCGTTGAAGAACCCCCCCTGACGGGGGAGTACAATGAGCAGTTCTTC. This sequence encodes CSVEEPPLTGEYNEQFF.